What follows are 16 T cell receptor beta chains derived from one specimen sequenced in a study of T cell responses to AZD1222 COVID-19 vaccine. Using immunoSEQ multiplex PCR, the repertoire was profiled, and TCRdb retains in-frame clones only, with some absent. The sample includes approximately 56,000 clones, 70% to 90% of them seen just once. This specimen consisted of peripheral blood, obtained on day 0 of AZD1222 vaccination. Every receptor here comes from an adult in good health.

The chain joins TRBV2 to TRBJ1-5, with D unresolved. Germline lookup yields CDR1 SNHLY and CDR2 FYNNEI. V was pared by 8 bases and J by 4 bases, with 12 bases between. The CDR3 runs 13 residues. The CDR3 DNA reads TGTGCCAGCGTTACGGCAGGAAATCAGCCCCAGCATTTT. Amino acid sequence: CASVTAGNQPQHF.

This chain uses TRBV7-2 with TRBJ2-3; 7 bases match TRBD2. The CDR3 is made up of 14 amino acids. V lost 3 bases to trimming and J lost 6 bases; unmatched junction nucleotides: 6. CDR1 is SGHTA and CDR2 is FQGNSA in the germline V gene. In DNA form, the CDR3 reads TGTGCCAGCAGCTTGGCCGGGGGGTTGGATACGCAGTATTTT. Translated, it gives CASSLAGGLDTQYF.

V and J are TRBV6-5 and TRBJ1-5; TRBD1 matches 8 bases. J lost 7 bases, V lost 6 bases, and 8 bases had no gene match. The CDR3 extends over 14 amino acids. From germline, CDR1 is MNHEY and CDR2 SVGAGI. CDR3 amino acids: CASSSGQGWQPQHF. As DNA, the CDR3 is TGTGCCAGCAGCTCCGGACAGGGCTGGCAGCCCCAGCATTTT.

CDR3 nucleotide sequence: TGTGCCAGCAGCCAGCCGGCAGGGGCGCTTGGCGGCTACACCTTC. This gives the protein CASSQPAGALGGYTF. The chain recombines TRBV3-1 (or the pseudogene TRBV3-2) with TRBJ1-2, with TRBD1 as a possible D gene (6 bases). CDR3 length equals 15 residues. Germline V gene data show CDR1 as LGHDT and CDR2 as YNNKEL (reference sequence). V was trimmed by 3 bases and J by 8 bases, leaving 19 bases between them.

This rearrangement joins TRBV6-5 to TRBJ1-4; a weak D match, TRBD1 (5 bases). Trimming cost V 6 bases and J 8 bases, with 13 bases left between them. This CDR3 contains 13 residues. CDR1 is MNHEY and CDR2 is SVGAGI in the germline V gene. In DNA, the CDR3 is TGTGCCAGCAGCGGGGACGGTGTCGAAAAACTGTTTTTT. Its translation is CASSGDGVEKLFF.

The chain links TRBV5-4 to TRBJ2-7, with TRBD1 matching 7 bases. This CDR3 region has 14 residues. Unmatched junction bases numbered 4, after V lost 0 bases and J lost 4 bases. CDR1 is SGHNT and CDR2 is YYREEE in the germline V gene (reference sequence). The CDR3 DNA reads as TGTGCCAGCAGCTTGGGGGGGACAGTATACGAGCAGTACTTC. This encodes CASSLGGTVYEQYF.

V gene TRBV18 combines with J gene TRBJ2-3; D is uncertain. The germline gives CDR1 KGHSH, CDR2 LQKENI. CDR3 length: 11 residues. The CDR3 coding sequence is TGTGGTACTGGAGAGGCAGATACGCAGTATTTT. Its translation is CGTGEADTQYF. The complete variable domain, with remaining parts taken from reference TRBV18 and TRBJ2-3, reads NAGVMQNPRHLVRRRGQEARLRCSPMKGHSHVYWYRQLPEEGLKFMVYLQKENIIDESGMPKERFSAEFPKEGPSILRIQQVVRGDSAAYFCGTGEADTQYFGPGTRLTVL.

The chain couples TRBV21-1 to TRBJ1-5. TRBV21-1 is shown as a pseudogene. The CDR3 has 15 residues. The CDR3 is CASTLTRVEGQPQHF. The DNA of the CDR3 is TGTGCCAGCACCCTTACTAGGGTCGAGGGTCAGCCCCAGCATTTT.

V gene TRBV7-9 combines with J gene TRBJ1-5; D gene uncertain. V was cut by 1 base and J by 5 bases, with 3 bases left in between. Germline V gene sequence: CDR1 SEHNR, CDR2 FQNEAQ (reference sequence). There are 12 residues in the CDR3. CDR3 DNA sequence: TGTGCCAGCAGCTTAGGGTATCAGCCCCAGCATTTT. Protein: CASSLGYQPQHF.

This clone was recorded only once. The chain combines TRBV29-1 with TRBJ2-4, with D possibly matching TRBD1 (6 bases). The CDR3 extends over 14 amino acids. The ends were cut back, 3 bases at V and 5 bases at J, with 14 bases in the middle. Germline V gene sequence: CDR1 SQVTM, CDR2 ANQGSEA. The CDR3 loop is CSVEGRGAENIQYF. Here the CDR3 DNA reads TGCAGCGTTGAGGGCAGGGGAGCTGAAAACATTCAGTACTTC.

The rearrangement joins TRBV24-1 to TRBJ1-2; D not certain. The CDR3 covers 16 residues. The V gene's germline CDR1 is KGHDR and CDR2 SFDVKD. V was shortened by 2 bases and J by 4 bases, with 16 bases between the two germline ends. The CDR3 here is CATSDSGGEGRYGYTF. The CDR3 coding sequence is TGTGCCACCAGTGATTCGGGTGGAGAAGGGCGCTATGGCTACACCTTC.

V usage is TRBV5-4 and J usage is TRBJ2-2; perhaps TRBD1 as D (6 bases). Trimming removed 3 bases at V and 3 bases at J, with 12 bases between. From germline, CDR1 is SGHNT and CDR2 YYREEE (reference sequence). The CDR3 sequence is 15 residues long. The DNA for the CDR3 is TGTGCCAGCAGCTACGGACAGAAGTACACCGGGGAGCTGTTTTTT. Residues: CASSYGQKYTGELFF. Full variable domain (outside the CDR3, taken from reference TRBV5-4 and TRBJ2-2): ETGVTQSPTHLIKTRGQQVTLRCSSQSGHNTVSWYQQALGQGPQFIFQYYREEENGRGNFPPRFSGLQFPNYSSELNVNALELDDSALYLCASSYGQKYTGELFFGEGSRLTVL.

The V gene is TRBV18, the J gene TRBJ1-4; possible D gene TRBD1, 6 bases. V lost 5 bases, J lost 5 bases, and 12 bases lay in between. CDR1 and CDR2 from the germline V gene are KGHSH and LQKENI. This CDR3 has 14 residues. CDR3 residues: CASSARGPNEKLFF. CDR3 DNA: TGTGCCAGCTCAGCCAGGGGCCCCAATGAAAAACTGTTTTTT.

The rearrangement uses TRBV5-8 and TRBJ2-2; D is perhaps TRBD1 (6 bases). The V gene lost 6 bases and the J gene lost 2 bases, with 8 bases spanning the gap. The length of the CDR3 is 13 residues. CDR1 is SGHTS, CDR2 YDEGEE, per germline. The DNA for the CDR3 is TGTGCCAGCACAGGGGAAAACACCGGGGAGCTGTTTTTT. Residues: CASTGENTGELFF.

This sequence joins TRBV6-6 and TRBJ2-7; D is uncertain. Germline CDR1 reads MNHNY; CDR2 reads SVGAGI (reference sequence). The ends were cut back, 5 bases at V and 7 bases at J, with 15 bases in the middle. The CDR3 spans 13 residues. As DNA, the CDR3 is TGTGCCAGCAGTGCAACGGTCCCGATGGAGCAGTACTTC. This encodes CASSATVPMEQYF.

This chain joins TRBV5-1 and TRBJ1-4; 7 bases match TRBD1. The CDR3 runs to 14 residues. Per germline, CDR1 SGHRS and CDR2 YFSETQ. With V trimmed by 4 bases and J by 8 bases, 8 bases remained unmatched. The CDR3 bases are TGCGCCAGCAGCCCTCAGGGGGTAAACGAAAAACTGTTTTTT. It translates to CASSPQGVNEKLFF.